The entry below gives a single T cell receptor beta chain sequence along with its context. As processed by the authors: Estimated nucleated cell counts came from reference gene primer amplification. Profiling relied on immunoSEQ multiplex PCR, and the TCRdb table lists in-frame clones only, not all of them. The V and J calls and clone size are taken from that table; D and trimming were inferred from the DNA. The sample yields more than 150,000 clones, approximately 81% seen once. The entry originates in a study of blood T cell repertoires in COVID-19. Study in general: COVID-19 samples, acute and convalescent, were from the United States, Italy and Spain.

The V gene's germline CDR1 is GTSNPN and CDR2 SVGIG (reference sequence). J was trimmed by 5 bases and V by 0 bases; bases with no gene match: 5. The CDR3 sequence is 14 residues long. J is TRBJ2-7 and V is TRBV30, with TRBD2 identical over 9 bases. Sample: peripheral blood. This receptor was taken from a man in his late teens or twenties with active or convalescent COVID-19. The CDR3 protein is CAWSVSSGINEQYF. The CDR3 DNA reads TGTGCCTGGAGTGTATCTAGCGGGATAAACGAGCAGTACTTC.